A single sample is the source of the 5 T cell receptor beta chains below, sequenced in a study of blood T cell repertoires in COVID-19. The assay was immunoSEQ multiplex PCR, and TCRdb's table has in-frame clones only and misses some. The sample comprises about 64,000 clones, approximately 86% of which are singletons, and around 1.2% rests with the top ten. Sequencing input: peripheral blood. Receptors originate from a man between 35 and 55 years old with acute or convalescent COVID-19.

This sequence joins TRBV9 and TRBJ1-2; maybe TRBD1 (5 bases). The CDR3 sequence is 15 residues long. CDR1 is SGDLS and CDR2 is YYNGEE in the germline V gene. V gave up 0 bases and J gave up 0 bases, with 9 bases separating them. CDR3 in amino acids: CASSVGRQTNYGYTF. The CDR3 DNA is TGTGCCAGCAGCGTAGGTCGACAGACTAACTATGGCTACACCTTC.

This sequence joins TRBV6-5 and TRBJ1-5; tentatively, D is TRBD1 (5 bases). CDR3 length equals 14 residues. V was shortened by 6 bases and J by 8 bases, with 17 bases between the two germline ends. The germline gives CDR1 MNHEY, CDR2 SVGAGI. CDR3 coding DNA: TGTGCCAGCAGCACGACAGTGGGGTTCGAGCCCCAGCATTTT. Encoded protein: CASSTTVGFEPQHF.

J is TRBJ2-5 and V is TRBV12-3 or TRBV12-4, with D possibly TRBD1 on 5 matching bases. This CDR3 spans 13 amino acids. V dropped 5 bases and J dropped 4 bases, with 11 bases sitting between them. CDR3 bases: TGTGCCAGCAGTCACCTTGGGGCAGAGACCCAGTACTTC. Encoded protein: CASSHLGAETQYF.

In this sample, this clone turned up once. J is TRBJ1-5 and V is TRBV6-1; 7 positions match TRBD1. The germline V gene has CDR1 MNHNS and CDR2 SASEGT. The CDR3 runs 13 residues. The junction had 3 bases not matched to a gene; V was cut back by 3 bases and J by 7 bases. The CDR3 DNA follows: TGTGCCAGCAGTGAGCAGGGGGACCAGCCCCAGCATTTT. Translated, it gives CASSEQGDQPQHF.

The table lists this clone with a few counts. The chain has TRBV6-6 and TRBJ1-5; 9 bases match TRBD1. This CDR3 is 15 amino acids long. Per the germline V gene, CDR1 is MNHNY and CDR2 is SVGAGI (reference sequence). With 6 bases clipped from V and 5 bases from J, the junction kept 8 bases outside the gene matches. The CDR3 DNA reads as TGTGCCAGCAGCTTCCCGACAGGGGGGGATCAGCCCCAGCATTTT. Protein sequence: CASSFPTGGDQPQHF.